This T cell receptor (beta chain) was recorded in a study of post-analysis software for immune sequencing data. Study-wide context: Included courses were relapsing-remitting and secondary progressive multiple sclerosis; progressive-relapsing multiple sclerosis was also included.

Turning to this clonotype: Its antigen is unidentified.

CDR1 is MNHNY and CDR2 is SVGAGI in the germline V gene (reference sequence). The CDR3 is 15 residues long. V shed 2 bases and J 6 bases; nucleotides not matched to a gene: 6. The TCR beta cDNA libraries contained unique molecular identifiers. About 500,000 cDNA molecules came from roughly 0.93 to 9.6 million T cells. From the PCR reads, TCRdb called clonotypes with MiXCR, one entry per CDR3 protein. This sample has 800,000 to 950,000 distinct CDR3 sequences, with approximately 50% found just once. General study findings and limits: Higher frequency in patients than in controls was seen for roughly five TRBV segments, with TRBV5-6, TRBV5-1 and TRBV20-1 among them. F measure clustering grouped samples strongly by preparation batch. Controls' normalized Chao1 diversity significantly exceeded that of multiple sclerosis patients.

Sequencing was carried out using blood. The sequence came from a girl aged 5-17 years with multiple sclerosis. The chain carries TRBV6-6 and TRBJ2-1; 8 bases are a match to TRBD2. This CDR3 is CASSYGRGAVNEQFF. CDR3 nucleotide sequence: TGTGCCAGCAGTTACGGGCGGGGGGCAGTCAATGAGCAGTTCTTC.